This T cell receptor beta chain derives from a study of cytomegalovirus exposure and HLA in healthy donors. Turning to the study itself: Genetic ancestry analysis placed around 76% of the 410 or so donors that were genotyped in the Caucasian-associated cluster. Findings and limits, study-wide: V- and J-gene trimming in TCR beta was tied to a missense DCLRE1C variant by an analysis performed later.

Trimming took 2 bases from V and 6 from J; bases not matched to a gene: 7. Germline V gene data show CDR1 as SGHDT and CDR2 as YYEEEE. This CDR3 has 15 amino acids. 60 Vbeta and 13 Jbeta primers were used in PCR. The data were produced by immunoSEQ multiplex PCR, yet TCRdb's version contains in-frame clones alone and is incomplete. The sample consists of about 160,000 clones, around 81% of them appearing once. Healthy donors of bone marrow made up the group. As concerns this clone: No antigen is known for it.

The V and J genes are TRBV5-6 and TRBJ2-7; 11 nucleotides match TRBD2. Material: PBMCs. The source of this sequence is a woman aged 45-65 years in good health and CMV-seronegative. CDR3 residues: CASSFLLAGGGEQYF. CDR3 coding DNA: TGTGCCAGCAGCTTCCTCTTAGCGGGAGGGGGCGAGCAGTACTTC. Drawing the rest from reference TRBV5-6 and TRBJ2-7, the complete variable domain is DAGVTQSPTHLIKTRGQQVTLRCSPKSGHDTVSWYQQALGQGPQFIFQYYEEEERQRGNFPDRFSGHQFPNYSSELNVNALLLGDSALYLCASSFLLAGGGEQYFGPGTRLTVT.